These 30 T cell receptor beta chains share one sample of origin, sequenced in a study of T cell repertoires in cytomegalovirus infection. TCRdb re-derived calls from the reads in MiXCR, one entry per CDR3 protein. The profile covers a few hundred thousand distinct CDR3 sequences, with roughly 43% appearing a single time and around 48% taken by the ten largest. The antigens these receptors bind are not known. This specimen was cultured PBMCs, taken from culture after CMV antigen stimulation. These receptors were obtained from a human donor in good health (CMV status not recorded). Some clones in this sample may be carry-over from other donors' samples.

The chain has TRBV12-5 and TRBJ2-3; either TRBD1 or TRBD2 may supply D (5 bases each). V lost 6 bases and J lost 5, with 24 bases in between. Germline CDR1 and CDR2: LGHNT and FRNRAP. The CDR3 has 17 residues. The CDR3 sequence is CASGRGSGLQREDTQYF. The DNA of the CDR3 is TGTGCTAGTGGCCGGGGCTCCGGGCTACAAAGGGAAGATACGCAGTATTTT.

The chain employs TRBV5-4 and TRBJ2-7; 9 bases line up with TRBD1. J was trimmed by 6 bases and V by 4 bases; bases with no gene match: 8. Germline CDR1 reads SGHNT; CDR2 reads YYREEE (reference sequence). There are 14 residues in the CDR3. Here the CDR3 DNA reads TGTGCCAGCAGCCGGGGACAGGGATACCTCGAGCAGTACTTC. It translates to CASSRGQGYLEQYF.

A few counts support this clonotype. The V call is TRBV7-9, the J call TRBJ2-1, with TRBD2 matching over 7 bases. This CDR3 has 14 residues. V trimming: 4 bases; J trimming: 2 bases; junction bases outside the gene matches: 2. CDR1 and CDR2 (germline): SEHNR, FQNEAQ (reference sequence). Here the CDR3 DNA reads TGTGCCAGCAGCTCGACTAGCCCCTACAATGAGCAGTTCTTC. Protein product: CASSSTSPYNEQFF.

As DNA, the CDR3 is TGCAGCGTTGCGGGCCAGGGTCCGGGAAACACCATATATTTT. Amino acid sequence: CSVAGQGPGNTIYF. The chain links TRBV29-1 to TRBJ1-3; a possible D gene is TRBD1 (5 bases). This CDR3 spans 14 amino acids. V lost 4 bases to trimming and J lost 4 bases, with 14 bases between them. Per germline, CDR1 SQVTM and CDR2 ANQGSEA.

The chain has TRBV30 and TRBJ1-2, with D uncertain. Germline CDR1 and CDR2: GTSNPN and SVGIG (reference sequence). V was cut by 1 base and J by 3 bases, with 0 bases left in between. The CDR3 loop spans 10 amino acids. CDR3 loop: CAWSDYGYTF. As DNA, the CDR3 is TGTGCCTGGAGTGACTATGGCTACACCTTC.

This clonotype was picked up a small number of times. The J gene is TRBJ1-4, the V gene TRBV20-1; a possible D gene is TRBD1 (6 bases). Germline assignment: CDR1 DFQATT and CDR2 SNEGSKA (reference sequence). CDR3 length: 16 amino acids. The V and J ends lost 1 base and 7 bases respectively, with 19 bases between them. The CDR3 DNA reads TGCAGTGCTAGAGCAGGGTTACAACAGGGAGGTGAAAAACTGTTTTTT. It encodes CSARAGLQQGGEKLFF.

This clonotype appeared a few times. The chain uses TRBV6-2 or TRBV6-3 and TRBJ1-1; 8 positions agree with TRBD1. V was clipped by 5 bases and J by 1 base; unmatched bases: 15. Per germline, CDR1 MNHEY and CDR2 SVGEGT. CDR3 length: 18 amino acids. DNA for the CDR3: TGTGCCAGCAGTACATCGGGACAGGAGAGATTGAGGAACACTGAAGCTTTCTTT. Translated, it gives CASSTSGQERLRNTEAFF.

This clonotype occurred a few times. V is TRBV7-9 and J is TRBJ1-4; D uncertain. The CDR3 totals 15 residues. The germline CDR1 and CDR2 sequences are SEHNR and FQNEAQ (reference sequence). Trimming removed 4 bases at V and 7 bases at J, with 16 bases between. CDR3 sequence reads: CASSSEGGESEKLFF. The CDR3 DNA sequence: TGTGCCAGCAGCTCGGAGGGCGGGGAGAGTGAAAAACTGTTTTTT.

This clonotype was found once. The chain uses TRBV7-6 and TRBJ2-1; possible D gene TRBD2, 5 bases. CDR3 length: 13 residues. Germline V gene data show CDR1 as SGHVS and CDR2 as FNYEAQ. Between the trimmed V and J ends, which lost 0 bases and 8 bases, there was a span of 8 bases. In DNA, the CDR3 is TGTGCCAGCAGCTTAGCGCGGGTAGATGAGCAGTTCTTC. Translated: CASSLARVDEQFF.

The V and J genes are TRBV19 and TRBJ1-3; maybe TRBD1 (6 bases). The CDR3 runs 14 residues. Trimming cost V 6 bases and J 7 bases, with 16 bases left between them. Germline values: CDR1 LNHDA, CDR2 SQIVND (reference sequence). The CDR3 sequence: CASRDSGGRNTIYF. CDR3 coding DNA: TGTGCCAGTAGGGACAGTGGTGGACGGAACACCATATATTTT.

The chain has TRBV20-1 and TRBJ1-1, with D uncertain. The CDR3 extends over 12 amino acids. The V gene's germline CDR1 is DFQATT and CDR2 SNEGSKA (reference sequence). V gave up 5 bases and J gave up 1 base, with 8 bases separating them. The DNA for the CDR3 is TGCAGTGCTTTATACAGGAACACTGAAGCTTTCTTT. This sequence encodes CSALYRNTEAFF.

CDR3 DNA sequence: TGTGCCAGCAGCTCCCAGGGACTAGTAGGAGAGACCCAGTACTTC. Protein: CASSSQGLVGETQYF. The chain carries TRBV12-3 or TRBV12-4 and TRBJ2-5, with 8 bases identical to TRBD2. The V segment lost 6 bases and the J segment 4 bases; nucleotides outside the gene matches: 10. The CDR3 runs to 15 residues.

In this sample, this clonotype turned up a few times. CDR3 in amino acids: CASSLDRGQEQYF. The CDR3, as DNA: TGTGCCAGCAGCTTAGACAGGGGGCAAGAGCAGTACTTC. J is TRBJ2-7 and V is TRBV7-2; 9 nucleotides agree with TRBD1. CDR3 length: 13 residues. In germline, CDR1 is SGHTA, CDR2 FQGNSA. With 1 base clipped from V and 7 bases from J, the junction kept 2 bases outside the gene matches.

J is TRBJ2-5 and V is TRBV5-1, with unresolved D. CDR3 length equals 14 residues. V was pared by 1 base and J by 2 bases, with 9 bases between. From germline, CDR1 is SGHRS and CDR2 YFSETQ. CDR3 DNA sequence: TGCGCCAGCAGCTTGTGGCGGATACAAGAGACCCAGTACTTC. This codes for CASSLWRIQETQYF. Combining the CDR3 with reference TRBV5-1 and TRBJ2-5 gives the whole variable domain KAGVTQTPRYLIKTRGQQVTLSCSPISGHRSVSWYQQTPGQGLQFLFEYFSETQRNKGNFPGRFSGRQFSNSRSEMNVSTLELGDSALYLCASSLWRIQETQYFGPGTRLLVL.

This clonotype has ten or more counts. The rearrangement links TRBV28 to TRBJ2-1, with D uncertain. Germline assignment: CDR1 MDHEN and CDR2 SYDVKM. This CDR3 has 15 amino acids. Trimming pared 5 bases from V and 2 bases from J, leaving 13 bases between. CDR3 coding DNA: TGTGCCAGCAGTCCCCCGGGTGGTACCTACAATGAGCAGTTCTTC. Its translation is CASSPPGGTYNEQFF.

The rearrangement joins TRBV6-2 or TRBV6-3 to TRBJ2-1, with a weak D call TRBD1 (6 bases). Germline CDR1 is MNHEY and CDR2 is SVGEGT. CDR3 length equals 15 residues. Trimming took 6 bases from V and 8 from J, leaving 20 bases between them. CDR3 in DNA: TGTGCCAGCAGCCAGGGGACAATAAAGGTCTATGAGCAGTTCTTC. Protein: CASSQGTIKVYEQFF.

The V call is TRBV7-9, the J call TRBJ1-1; 7 bases map to TRBD1. The CDR3 sequence is 14 residues long. The trim removed 3 bases at V and 1 base at J, leaving 2 bases unmatched. Germline V gene data show CDR1 as SEHNR and CDR2 as FQNEAQ (reference sequence). The CDR3 DNA reads as TGTGCCAGCAGCTTCACAGGGGAGAACACTGAAGCTTTCTTT. Encoded protein: CASSFTGENTEAFF.

In nucleotides, the CDR3 is TGTGCCAGCAGCTTAGCGCATCGGGAGCCCCAGCATTTT. This sequence encodes CASSLAHREPQHF. The rearrangement joins TRBV7-6 to TRBJ1-5; D remains unclear. The CDR3 loop spans 13 amino acids. Trimming stripped 0 bases from V and 8 bases from J, with 8 bases between. Germline V gives CDR1 SGHVS, CDR2 FNYEAQ.

This clonotype was recorded a few times. The chain employs TRBV2 and TRBJ2-1; no clear D. The CDR3 covers 14 residues. The V end was cut by 3 bases, the J end by 5 bases, with 11 bases between. CDR1 SNHLY and CDR2 FYNNEI come from the germline V gene. In DNA form, the CDR3 reads TGTGCCAGCAGTGATATCAAGGGCCACAATGAGCAGTTCTTC. Its translation: CASSDIKGHNEQFF.

The chain has TRBV12-3 or TRBV12-4 and TRBJ2-3; the match to TRBD2 covers 9 bases. The V gene end was trimmed by 1 base and the J gene end by 4 bases; junction bases not matched to a gene: 3. This CDR3 has 15 residues. CDR3 in amino acids: CASSLGTSVSDTQYF. The CDR3 nucleotides are TGTGCCAGCAGTTTAGGGACTAGCGTCTCAGATACGCAGTATTTT.

In this sample, this clonotype turned up a few times. The rearrangement joins TRBV19 to TRBJ1-2; 8 nucleotides match TRBD1. With 4 bases clipped from V and 5 bases from J, the junction kept 0 bases outside the gene matches. The CDR3 covers 12 residues. Germline V gives CDR1 LNHDA, CDR2 SQIVND (reference sequence). The DNA for the CDR3 is TGTGCCAGTAGTAACAGGGGGTATGGCTACACCTTC. Protein: CASSNRGYGYTF.

The V call is TRBV7-2, the J call TRBJ1-2; the match to TRBD1 covers 7 bases. The CDR3 totals 15 residues. V shed 2 bases and J 8 bases; nucleotides not matched to a gene: 11. CDR1 and CDR2 from the germline V gene are SGHTA and FQGNSA. This CDR3 reads CASSLMAGQGVGYTF. Written as DNA, the CDR3 is TGTGCCAGCAGCTTAATGGCCGGCCAGGGGGTAGGCTACACCTTC.

The V and J genes are TRBV24-1 and TRBJ2-2, with D perhaps given as TRBD1 or TRBD2 (5 bases each). The CDR3 is 11 amino acids. Trimming left V 9 bases short and J 7 bases short, with 8 bases between. Germline values: CDR1 KGHDR, CDR2 SFDVKD. The CDR3 here is CATGGFGELFF. The CDR3 coding sequence is TGTGCCACCGGGGGTTTCGGGGAGCTGTTTTTT.

The J gene is TRBJ2-7, the V gene TRBV7-8; D remains ambiguous. V was shortened by 5 bases and J by 4 bases, with 12 bases between the two germline ends. The CDR3 extends over 13 amino acids. The germline gives CDR1 SGHVS, CDR2 FQNEAQ. The CDR3 DNA is TGTGCCAGCAGCCCAGGAGATGGGTACGAGCAGTACTTC. It codes for CASSPGDGYEQYF.

The V call is TRBV5-6, the J call TRBJ2-3; D possibly corresponds to TRBD2 (6 bases). Germline V gene data show CDR1 as SGHDT and CDR2 as YYEEEE. V lost 9 bases and J lost 1, with 9 bases in between. This CDR3 comprises 12 residues. CDR3 residues: CATGTGTDTQYF. Written as DNA, the CDR3 is TGTGCCACCGGGACTGGCACAGATACGCAGTATTTT.

The rearrangement joins TRBV12-3 or TRBV12-4 to TRBJ1-5, with 7 bases aligning to TRBD1. V was pared by 5 bases and J by 6 bases, with 7 bases of the junction left unmatched. This CDR3 contains 14 residues. The CDR3 spells CASSIKGAGQPQHF. CDR3 nucleotides: TGTGCCAGCAGTATTAAGGGGGCGGGTCAGCCCCAGCATTTT.

The chain joins TRBV28 to TRBJ2-7; unclear D gene. CDR3 length: 13 residues. CDR1 is MDHEN, CDR2 SYDVKM, per germline. V lost 3 bases and J 2 bases, leaving 8 bases between the germline ends. The CDR3, as DNA: TGTGCCAGCAGTTTCCCCCCTACCTACGAGCAGTACTTC. It is translated as CASSFPPTYEQYF. Combining the CDR3 with reference TRBV28 and TRBJ2-7 gives the whole variable domain DVKVTQSSRYLVKRTGEKVFLECVQDMDHENMFWYRQDPGLGLRLIYFSYDVKMKEKGDIPEGYSVSREKKERFSLILESASTNQTSMYLCASSFPPTYEQYFGPGTRLTVT.

This clonotype was observed a handful of times. A much larger clone differs by one base, so this may be a read error. The chain has TRBV7-2 and TRBJ2-7; D may correspond to TRBD1 or TRBD2 (6 bases each). The CDR3 has 12 amino acids. Trimming cost V 4 bases and J 5 bases, with 9 bases left between them. Per germline, CDR1 SGHTA and CDR2 FQGNSA. CDR3 in DNA: TGTGCCAGCAGCTCGGAGGGGGACGAGCAGTACTTC. Translation gives CASSSEGDEQYF.

This clonotype was observed at least ten times. The chain carries TRBV7-2 and TRBJ2-3; D remains unclear. Trimming cost V 5 bases and J 2 bases, with 11 bases left between them. Per germline, CDR1 SGHTA and CDR2 FQGNSA. The CDR3 covers 14 residues. The DNA of the CDR3 is TGTGCCAGCAGCCTCCGATCGTACACAGATACGCAGTATTTT. Translation gives CASSLRSYTDTQYF.

The rearrangement joins TRBV9 to TRBJ1-2, with D tentatively TRBD1 (5 bases). The CDR3 length is 18 residues. The germline V gene encodes CDR1 SGDLS and CDR2 YYNGEE. V shed 0 bases and J shed 6 bases, with 24 bases lying between them. The CDR3 sequence is CASSVELEGPGFVDGYTF. CDR3 bases: TGTGCCAGCAGCGTAGAATTAGAGGGACCGGGTTTTGTGGATGGCTACACCTTC.